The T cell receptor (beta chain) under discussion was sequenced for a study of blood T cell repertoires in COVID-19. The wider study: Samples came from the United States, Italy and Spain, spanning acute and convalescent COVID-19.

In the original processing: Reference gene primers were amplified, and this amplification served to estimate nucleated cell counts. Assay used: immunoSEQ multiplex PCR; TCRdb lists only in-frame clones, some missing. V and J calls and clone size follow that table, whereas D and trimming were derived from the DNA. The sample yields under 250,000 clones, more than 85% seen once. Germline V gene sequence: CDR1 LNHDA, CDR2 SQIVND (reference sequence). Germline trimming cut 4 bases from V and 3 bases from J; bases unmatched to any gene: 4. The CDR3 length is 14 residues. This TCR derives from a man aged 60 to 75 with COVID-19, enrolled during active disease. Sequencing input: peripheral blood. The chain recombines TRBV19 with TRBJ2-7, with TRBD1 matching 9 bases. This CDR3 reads CASSTDRGSYEQYF. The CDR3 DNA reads TGTGCCAGTAGTACGGACAGGGGAAGCTACGAGCAGTACTTC.